One and the same sample provided the 22 T cell receptor beta chains below, sequenced in a study of shared clonotypes between healthy human individuals. Profiled with immunoSEQ multiplex PCR; TCRdb holds only in-frame clones, not every one. Of about 1.5 million clones in the sample, 98% are singletons; the top ten hold roughly 0.45%. The sample comprised naive CD4+ T cells sorted from blood. Subset here: CD45RA+ positively selected. These TCRs come from a man aged 30-40 years in good health.

The CDR3 here is CASSLLSSFNSGYEQYF. CDR3 bases: TGCGCCAGCAGCTTACTGTCTTCGTTCAACTCCGGCTACGAGCAGTACTTC. This rearrangement joins TRBV5-1 to TRBJ2-7, with D hard to call. The CDR3 contains 17 residues. Germline V gives CDR1 SGHRS, CDR2 YFSETQ. Between the trimmed V and J ends, which lost 2 bases and 3 bases, there was a span of 21 bases.

V and J are TRBV10-3 and TRBJ2-2; 7 bases map to TRBD1. V shed 6 bases and J 4 bases; nucleotides not matched to a gene: 14. The germline gives CDR1 ENHRY, CDR2 SYGVKD. This CDR3 is 17 amino acids long. CDR3 sequence (DNA): TGTGCCATCAGCCCTCTAAAAGGGACAGTTTCCACCGGGGAGCTGTTTTTT. It is translated as CAISPLKGTVSTGELFF.

The chain combines TRBV6-5 with TRBJ2-7, with D hard to call. The germline gives CDR1 MNHEY, CDR2 SVGAGI. V shed 2 bases and J shed 1 base, with 9 bases lying between them. This CDR3 spans 14 amino acids. CDR3 protein: CASSYVYGSYEQYF. CDR3 nucleotide sequence: TGTGCCAGCAGTTACGTCTATGGATCCTACGAGCAGTACTTC.

As to this clone: The sample has other DNA sequences that encode this CDR3 too. The chain links TRBV19 to TRBJ2-1; D gene ambiguous. Trimming took 3 bases from V and 3 from J, leaving 0 bases between them. CDR3 length equals 11 residues. Per the germline V gene, CDR1 is LNHDA and CDR2 is SQIVND (reference sequence). CDR3 loop: CASSIYNEQFF. In DNA form, the CDR3 reads TGTGCCAGTAGTATCTACAATGAGCAGTTCTTC.

The rearrangement joins TRBV29-1 to TRBJ2-5; a possible D gene is TRBD2 (6 bases). The CDR3 sequence is 14 residues long. Germline CDR1 SQVTM, CDR2 ANQGSEA. Trimming left V 3 bases short and J 0 bases short, with 11 bases between. The DNA of the CDR3 is TGCAGCGTTGATCTGGCGGGGCACCAAGAGACCCAGTACTTC. This codes for CSVDLAGHQETQYF.

As for this clone: The same CDR3 is also encoded by other DNA sequences in this sample. J is TRBJ1-1 and V is TRBV5-1; D is unresolved. V was pared by 1 base and J by 3 bases, with 7 bases between. CDR1 SGHRS and CDR2 YFSETQ come from the germline V gene. This CDR3 comprises 13 residues. DNA for the CDR3: TGCGCCAGCAGCTTGCTGTCTGACACTGAAGCTTTCTTT. Residues: CASSLLSDTEAFF.

V is TRBV9 and J is TRBJ1-2; D gene uncertain. The CDR3 contains 13 residues. Trimming shortened V by 3 bases and J by 4 bases, and 10 bases separated the two germline ends. Germline assignment: CDR1 SGDLS and CDR2 YYNGEE. The CDR3: CASSDDPTYGYTF. CDR3 nucleotides: TGTGCCAGCAGCGATGATCCGACCTATGGCTACACCTTC. The whole variable domain, filled in from reference TRBV9 and TRBJ1-2, reads DSGVTQTPKHLITATGQRVTLRCSPRSGDLSVYWYQQSLDQGLQFLIQYYNGEERAKGNILERFSAQQFPDLHSELNLSSLELGDSALYFCASSDDPTYGYTFGSGTRLTVV.

V gene TRBV6-5 combines with J gene TRBJ2-7; TRBD2 aligns across 7 bases. With V trimmed by 6 bases and J by 3 bases, 8 bases remained unmatched. Germline V gene lookup returns CDR1 MNHEY and CDR2 SVGAGI. CDR3 length: 14 residues. This CDR3 reads CASSVGRSSYEQYF. The CDR3 DNA follows: TGTGCCAGCAGCGTCGGGAGGTCTAGCTACGAGCAGTACTTC.

This rearrangement joins TRBV5-1 to TRBJ2-2; 10 bases are a match to TRBD1. Looked up from germline, CDR1 is SGHRS and CDR2 is YFSETQ. V was clipped by 4 bases and J by 3 bases; unmatched bases: 9. The CDR3 totals 17 residues. DNA of the CDR3: TGCGCCAGCAGCACCTCGACAGGGGGCGTAGACACCGGGGAGCTGTTTTTT. The encoded protein is CASSTSTGGVDTGELFF. The entire variable domain, with the rest obtained from reference TRBV5-1 and TRBJ2-2, is as follows: KAGVTQTPRYLIKTRGQQVTLSCSPISGHRSVSWYQQTPGQGLQFLFEYFSETQRNKGNFPGRFSGRQFSNSRSEMNVSTLELGDSALYLCASSTSTGGVDTGELFFGEGSRLTVL.

V is TRBV2 and J is TRBJ2-1; 7 bases are a match to TRBD2. The CDR3 is 15 residues long. After removal of 0 bases from V and 7 bases from J, the junction contained 6 bases not matched to a gene. Germline CDR1 SNHLY, CDR2 FYNNEI. In DNA, the CDR3 is TGTGCCAGCAGTGAAGCTGGGGGAGGGCCGAATGAGCAGTTCTTC. Protein: CASSEAGGGPNEQFF.

The V gene is TRBV28, the J gene TRBJ2-7, with 8 positions matching TRBD1. From germline, CDR1 is MDHEN and CDR2 SYDVKM. With 5 bases clipped from V and 5 bases from J, the junction kept 11 bases outside the gene matches. This CDR3 has 15 residues. CDR3 in amino acids: CASSGTGGRRDEQYF. The CDR3 region has the DNA TGTGCCAGCAGTGGGACAGGAGGGAGGCGGGACGAGCAGTACTTC. Full variable domain (rest looked up from reference TRBV28 and TRBJ2-7): DVKVTQSSRYLVKRTGEKVFLECVQDMDHENMFWYRQDPGLGLRLIYFSYDVKMKEKGDIPEGYSVSREKKERFSLILESASTNQTSMYLCASSGTGGRRDEQYFGPGTRLTVT.

V and J are TRBV15 and TRBJ2-7, with 7 bases that match TRBD2. V trimming: 1 base; J trimming: 4 bases; junction bases outside the gene matches: 7. The CDR3 runs 15 residues. Per the germline V gene, CDR1 is LNHNV and CDR2 is YYDKDF (reference sequence). CDR3 sequence (DNA): TGTGCCACCAGCAGAGGGCCTAGCGGTCGTTACGAGCAGTACTTC. It translates to CATSRGPSGRYEQYF.

The J gene is TRBJ2-1, the V gene TRBV27, with TRBD2 matching over 10 bases. The J segment lost 9 bases and the V segment lost 5 bases, leaving 10 bases of the junction unmatched. The CDR3 has 15 amino acids. CDR1 is MNHEY and CDR2 is SMNVEV in the germline V gene (reference sequence). Written as DNA, the CDR3 is TGTGCCAGCAGTGTGAGCGGGAGGGCCAACGGTGAGCAGTTCTTC. Translating it yields CASSVSGRANGEQFF.

The chain links TRBV29-1 to TRBJ2-7, with D tentatively TRBD2 (6 bases). The CDR3 runs to 16 residues. Germline values: CDR1 SQVTM, CDR2 ANQGSEA. The V gene lost 6 bases and the J gene lost 0 bases, with 21 bases spanning the gap. Written as DNA, the CDR3 is TGCAGCGTAGCGGGTGGGGGAATCGCCTCCTCCTACGAGCAGTACTTC. It codes for CSVAGGGIASSYEQYF.

This sequence joins TRBV29-1 and TRBJ2-7; 9 bases fit TRBD2. The V segment lost 7 bases and the J segment 7 bases; nucleotides outside the gene matches: 8. The CDR3 consists of 12 residues. In germline, CDR1 is SQVTM, CDR2 ANQGSEA. The DNA for the CDR3 is TGCAGCGCCTTAGCGGGAGTTCGTGAGCAGTACTTC. The encoded protein is CSALAGVREQYF.

The chain combines TRBV2 with TRBJ2-1; 8 nucleotides agree with TRBD2. Germline CDR1 is SNHLY and CDR2 is FYNNEI. The J segment lost 7 bases and the V segment lost 6 bases, leaving 17 bases of the junction unmatched. CDR3 length: 17 amino acids. The CDR3, as DNA: TGTGCCAGCAGCAAAGAAGGAGGGACTAGACCTTTGAATGAGCAGTTCTTC. It specifies CASSKEGGTRPLNEQFF. Variable domain in full (rest from reference TRBV2 and TRBJ2-1): EPEVTQTPSHQVTQMGQEVILRCVPISNHLYFYWYRQILGQKVEFLVSFYNNEISEKSEIFDDQFSVERPDGSNFTLKIRSTKLEDSAMYFCASSKEGGTRPLNEQFFGPGTRLTVL.

V and J are TRBV5-6 and TRBJ2-7; 8 nucleotides agree with TRBD2. This CDR3 spans 15 amino acids. CDR1 is SGHDT, CDR2 YYEEEE, per germline. With V trimmed by 6 bases and J by 2 bases, 10 bases remained unmatched. The CDR3 here is CASTPRGGLTYEQYF. The CDR3 DNA is TGTGCCAGCACCCCTCGGGGGGGTCTAACCTACGAGCAGTACTTC.

On this clone itself: In the same sample, other DNA sequences code for this CDR3. This chain connects TRBV15 to TRBJ1-4; D not resolved. Germline CDR1 reads LNHNV; CDR2 reads YYDKDF (reference sequence). Trimming stripped 0 bases from V and 5 bases from J, with 4 bases between. The CDR3 loop spans 13 amino acids. DNA for the CDR3: TGTGCCACCAGCAGAGATTCAAATGAAAAACTGTTTTTT. Translated, it gives CATSRDSNEKLFF.

The chain has TRBV6-5 and TRBJ1-1; D ambiguous. The ends were cut back, 2 bases at V and 6 bases at J, with 13 bases in the middle. Germline V CDR1 and CDR2: MNHEY, SVGAGI. There are 14 residues in the CDR3. The CDR3 coding sequence is TGTGCCAGCAGTTACAGGGTCGGACTGCCTGAAGCTTTCTTT. Protein sequence: CASSYRVGLPEAFF.

CDR3 coding DNA: TGTGCCAGCAGCTTAGGGGACAGGGGGATCAATGAGCAGTTCTTC. Residues: CASSLGDRGINEQFF. The chain combines TRBV7-2 with TRBJ2-1; 11 positions agree with TRBD1. Trimming at V came to 1 base and at J to 6 bases, leaving 2 bases not matched to a gene. This CDR3 is built from 15 residues. Germline V gene lookup returns CDR1 SGHTA and CDR2 FQGNSA.

The chain joins TRBV5-1 to TRBJ2-4, with TRBD2 as a possible D gene (6 bases). CDR1 is SGHRS and CDR2 is YFSETQ in the germline V gene. V lost 1 base and J 1 base, leaving 15 bases between the germline ends. The CDR3 is made up of 17 amino acids. As DNA, the CDR3 is TGCGCCAGCAGCTTGTTGGGGCAGGGACTGGCCAAAAACATTCAGTACTTC. Its protein is CASSLLGQGLAKNIQYF.

The DNA for the CDR3 is TGTGCCAGCAGTTCCAGGGGGTCCATCTCCTACGAGCAGTACTTC. It codes for CASSSRGSISYEQYF. This sequence joins TRBV27 and TRBJ2-7, with TRBD1 identical over 7 bases. This CDR3 contains 15 residues. CDR1 and CDR2 (germline): MNHEY, SMNVEV (reference sequence). V trimming: 4 bases; J trimming: 0 bases; junction bases outside the gene matches: 6.